The source of this TCR beta chain is a study of CD8 T cells in Susac syndrome. RNA amounts of roughly 0.45 to 1 ug underwent reverse transcription with random hexamers. TCRdb fed the immunoSEQ multiplex PCR reads into MiXCR, producing one record per CDR3 protein. The table records roughly 150,000 distinct CDR3 sequences, roughly 96% of them present only once. Trimming took 1 base from V and 0 from J, leaving 7 bases between them. Germline V gene sequence: CDR1 MGHRA, CDR2 YSYEKL. The length of the CDR3 is 15 residues. This chain connects TRBV4-1 to TRBJ2-1; D not resolved. The origin of this receptor is a human donor with multiple sclerosis. Material for sequencing was CD8+ T cells from PBMCs. CDR3 sequence reads: CASSQGVASYNEQFF. The CDR3 DNA reads TGCGCCAGCAGCCAAGGAGTAGCCTCCTACAATGAGCAGTTCTTC.